This entry features one TCR beta chain sequence. Its antigen is currently not known. Base quality data are lacking; no much larger clone is found one base away. These data come from a study of blood T cells in healthy people across ages (dated by TCRdb to between 2015 and 2016). At the level of the whole study: In model experiments, template switching captured about one uniquely barcoded TCR beta cDNA molecule for every two T cells. To track age-related changes in TCR beta repertoire diversity, the study relied on deep sequencing normalized with unique cDNA molecular identifiers. The donors were divided into four age groups: young (average around 15 years), middle-aged (approximately 39), aged (under 70) and long-lived (about 90). Donors of different ages were randomly distributed across sequencing lanes to avoid experimental bias. The study analyzed two additional independent replicas of 1 million unique cDNA reads from the same blood draw for two donors, one aged 18 to 30 and one aged 80 or older. Overall study results and their limits: A strong correlation was found between observed TCR beta diversity and the percentage of naive T cells measured by flow cytometry. Estimates of total diversity from one million sequenced T cells were regarded as lower bounds and underestimates. Bulk unsorted PBMC profiling prevented conclusive comparison of naive and antigen-experienced compartments. As age increased, observed TCR beta diversity per million T cells dropped in a roughly linear way, and a significant reduction was already evident by age approximately 40. Compared with the aged group, the long-lived group had more naive CD4+ T cells, fewer expanded clones and increased TCR diversity, suggesting age selection. The CMV infection status of donors was not known, potentially confounding age-related changes in expanded clonotypes.

Measured from the cysteine to the phenylalanine, the CDR3 is 17 residues long. CDR3 DNA only is kept here, 51 bases in frame from base 1. The germline V gene (reference sequence) specifies LNHNV as CDR1 and YYDKDF as CDR2. Trimming leaves V shorter by 3 bases and J shorter by 3 bases, with the junction holding 9 bases beyond the gene matches. The 35 to 40 donors, aged about 6 to 95 years, were systemically healthy Caucasian individuals from Russia. Each donor gave about 9.7 milliliters of peripheral blood, drawn into EDTA-treated Vacutainer tubes. PBMCs were isolated by Ficoll-Paque density-gradient centrifugation, with at least 6 million obtained per sample. Trizol reagent was used to extract total RNA from PBMCs, with at least 5.5 micrograms per sample. For every donor, an aliquot of PBMCs went through flow cytometry to measure the percentages of naive CD45RAhigh/CD27high T cells. Library preparation used 5' RACE. The data were produced on an Illumina HiSeq 2500. The second PCR ran for about 6 to 11 cycles and used a J-beta primer mix along with a sample-barcoded 5' primer. A template-switch 5' adaptor carrying 12 random nucleotides introduced a unique molecular identifier onto each TCR beta cDNA molecule. Each sample yielded at least 2.5 million CDR3-containing paired-end reads. First-strand cDNA was synthesized from all RNA with the Mint cDNA synthesis kit, primed by a TRBC-specific oligonucleotide. Following uracil-DNA glycosylase treatment, a first 18-cycle PCR with universal primers M1SS and BC2_uni_R was performed on all cDNA. In the paper's pipeline: Each sample was normalized by randomly selecting 1 million high-quality reads, each carrying a distinct molecular identifier. Reads sharing molecular identifiers were discarded rather than binned into consensus sequences. CDR3 identification, clonotype clustering and error correction used MiTCR with a Q25 quality threshold and the strictest error-elimination algorithm. A nonparametric unseen species model using Euler transformation provided a lower-bound estimate of total TCR beta diversity. The public reads were reprocessed in TCRdb via fastp at Q25 and MiXCR, keeping in-frame beta chains. Each CDR3 protein gets just one entry, which takes the most common genes and DNA from the rows behind it. What appears here as the V and J calls and clone size reflects TCRdb's work, not the paper's. The sample table holds around 970,000 distinct CDR3 sequences, of which 51% were seen once. Jointly, the top ten make up over 20% of the sample.

This sequence originates from an older woman in good health. Sequencing input: blood. This chain joins TRBV15 to TRBJ2-2; 8 bases in between match TRBD1. The CDR3 region reads CATSRQPRGQDTGELFF. DNA sequence: TGTGCCACCAGCAGGCAACCCCGGGGACAGGACACCGGGGAGCTGTTTTTT.